Listed below are T cell receptor beta chains from one sample, sequenced in a study of OX40 agonist ivuxolimab in advanced cancers. Measured with immunoSEQ multiplex PCR; TCRdb has only the in-frame clones, and not every one. The top ten clones hold 2.5% to 3% of a sample with fewer than 75,000 clones, 87% of them seen once. Source: CD4+ or CD8+ T cells sorted from blood, taken in a trial of the OX40 agonist ivuxolimab. The source is an adult with an advanced solid tumor such as melanoma, head and neck, liver or kidney cancer. Both conserved end residues are trimmed from each CDR3. Each record gives: clone size, J gene, D gene, V gene, CDR3 protein. The D gene is left open where the match is weak. Clone size appears in some rows only: once, few, many, or a class for an expanded clone.

once | TRBJ1-5 | - | TRBV7-2 | ASSANSNQPQH
- | TRBJ2-7 | - | TRBV6-1 | ASTNPAPREQY
- | TRBJ1-2 | - | TRBV4-1 | ASGRDKNYGYT
- | TRBJ2-7 | TRBD2 | TRBV7-3 | ASSPGTSLREQY
- | TRBJ2-7 | TRBD1 | TRBV19 | ASSLKPGGYEQY
- | TRBJ1-1 | - | TRBV7-2 | ASSAQMNTEAF
- | TRBJ2-2 | TRBD1 | TRBV18 | ASSPTGVKTGELF
- | TRBJ1-5 | - | TRBV6-1 | ASSDNGPSQPQH
- | TRBJ1-2 | - | TRBV29-1 | SATVLGGYT
- | TRBJ2-3 | TRBD2 | TRBV28 | ASRGGSRSQLDTQY
- | TRBJ2-5 | - | TRBV19 | ASSIGGAGETQY
- | TRBJ1-4 | - | TRBV18 | ASSPMGADEKLF
- | TRBJ1-1 | TRBD1 | TRBV7-6 | ASSDRTGPTEAF
- | TRBJ2-7 | - | TRBV5-1 | ASSHDGRYEQY
- | TRBJ2-3 | - | TRBV4-1 | ASSQDPGRGVLSTDTQY
- | TRBJ1-1 | - | TRBV10-1 | ASSAGSGTEAF
- | TRBJ2-2 | - | TRBV7-2 | ASSLIGSATNTGELF
few | TRBJ1-6 | - | TRBV30 | AWRARHGSYNSPLH
- | TRBJ2-1 | TRBD1 | TRBV6-6 | ASSRGQGDYNEQF
few | TRBJ1-1 | - | TRBV29-1 | SVATNTEAF
few | TRBJ1-2 | TRBD1 | TRBV7-3 | ASSSAGTGDSGYT
- | - | TRBD2 | TRBV28 | ASTGLAYEQY
- | TRBJ1-5 | TRBD1 | TRBV19 | ASTDREDQPQH
- | TRBJ2-2 | - | TRBV7-3 | ASSQGGTTGELF
- | TRBJ2-1 | TRBD2 | TRBV14 | ASSQDFLAGINEQF
- | TRBJ2-7 | - | TRBV2 | ASSSQLVISYEQY
- | TRBJ2-5 | - | TRBV4-3 | ASSLRGDFKETQY
- | TRBJ2-7 | - | TRBV4-3 | ASSQGRVAGEQY
- | TRBJ2-2 | TRBD2 | TRBV14 | ASSQLLAVSGELF
few | TRBJ1-1 | TRBD1 | TRBV30 | AWSPSSGTGAEAF
- | TRBJ2-1 | - | TRBV7-8 | ASSLVGTGVHNEQF
- | TRBJ2-3 | - | TRBV28 | ASSDPGLTDTQY
- | TRBJ1-1 | - | TRBV10-3 | AISRQEDPAEAF
- | TRBJ2-7 | TRBD1 | TRBV10-3 | AISGSPGQGNFYEQY
- | TRBJ1-4 | - | TRBV27 | ASSFRGRANEKLF